This is a list of T cell receptor beta chains from one sample in a study of blood T cell repertoires in COVID-19. Libraries were prepared by immunoSEQ multiplex PCR; TCRdb keeps only in-frame clonotypes and omits some of them. The sample includes around 310,000 clones, just under 90% of them seen just once. Sequenced material: PBMCs or T cells enriched from blood (not recorded which). All receptors derive from a woman aged 25 to 45 who had recovered from COVID-19. Each CDR3 is given with its conserved first and last residue. D genes are given only for firm matches. Some rows mark clone size as missing; the rest say once, few, many or name a class of expanded clone.

CASSEGVGGGSSDTQYF,TGTGCCAGCAGCGAGGGGGTAGGAGGCGGGAGCTCAGATACGCAGTATTTT,TRBV6-4,TRBJ2-3,-,-
CASSSPRPLSGQGLSSYNEQFF,TGCGCCAGCAGCTCACCCCGACCGCTCTCGGGACAGGGATTAAGCTCCTACAATGAGCAGTTCTTC,TRBV5-1,TRBJ2-1,TRBD1,-
CASSVLAAQNEQFF,TGTGCCAGCAGCGTACTAGCGGCCCAAAATGAGCAGTTCTTC,TRBV7-9,TRBJ2-1,TRBD2,-
CASSIGGVNTEAFF,TGTGCCAGTAGTATCGGAGGAGTAAACACTGAAGCTTTCTTT,TRBV19,TRBJ1-1,-,-
CASSLIPGTEFETYEQYF,TGCGCCAGCAGCTTGATTCCCGGGACAGAATTCGAGACCTACGAGCAGTACTTC,TRBV5-1,TRBJ2-7,TRBD1,-
CASSQGTFGRGETQYF,TGTGCCAGCAGCCAAGGAACGTTCGGAAGAGGAGAGACCCAGTACTTC,TRBV14,TRBJ2-5,-,-
CASSPITGWDTEAFF,TGTGCCAGCTCACCGATTACAGGGTGGGACACTGAAGCTTTCTTT,TRBV18,TRBJ1-1,-,-
CASSQGTSSETQYF,TGTGCCAGCAGCCAGGGGACTAGCTCGGAGACCCAGTACTTC,TRBV3-1/TRBV3-2,TRBJ2-5,TRBD2,-
CASSNSGGLGELFF,TGTGCCAGCAGTAACTCAGGGGGTCTCGGGGAGCTGTTTTTT,TRBV28,TRBJ2-2,TRBD1,-
CASKKGSGGYLSYEQYF,TGTGCCAGCAAGAAAGGAAGTGGGGGGTACCTCTCCTACGAGCAGTACTTC,TRBV2,TRBJ2-7,-,-
CASSLEGSGRSTYEQYF,TGTGCCAGCAGCTTGGAGGGTAGCGGGAGAAGTACCTACGAGCAGTACTTC,TRBV5-4,TRBJ2-7,TRBD2,-
CASSYRQANTGELFF,TGTGCCAGCAGTTACCGACAGGCGAACACCGGGGAGCTGTTTTTT,TRBV7-3,TRBJ2-2,-,-
CASTPRAGSGNTIYF,TGTGCCAGCACCCCAAGAGCAGGCTCTGGAAACACCATATATTTT,TRBV3-1/TRBV3-2,TRBJ1-3,-,-
CASSAGQPVPPYEQYF,TGTGCCAGTAGTGCGGGACAGCCTGTACCCCCCTACGAGCAGTACTTC,TRBV19,TRBJ2-7,-,-
CASSQVEEANEKLFF,TGTGCCAGCAGCCAAGTAGAGGAAGCTAATGAAAAACTGTTTTTT,TRBV3-1/TRBV3-2,TRBJ1-4,-,-
CASRTGGTEAFF,TGTGCCAGTAGAACAGGAGGGACTGAAGCTTTCTTT,TRBV19,TRBJ1-1,-,-
CASSQDGPYRGRDTEAFF,TGTGCCAGCAGCCAAGATGGCCCCTACAGGGGGAGGGACACTGAAGCTTTCTTT,TRBV14,TRBJ1-1,TRBD1,-
CASTSQAGFWSEQFF,TGTGCCAGCACTTCCCAAGCGGGATTTTGGAGTGAGCAGTTCTTC,TRBV9,TRBJ2-1,TRBD2,-
CASSRETGGNTGELFF,TGTGCCAGCAGCCGGGAGACAGGGGGTAACACCGGGGAGCTGTTTTTT,TRBV5-7,TRBJ2-2,TRBD1,-
CASSQFRALGHYEQYF,TGCGCCAGCAGCCAATTCCGGGCCTTGGGGCATTACGAGCAGTACTTC,TRBV4-1,TRBJ2-7,-,-
CASSPAGTGDYGYTF,TGTGCCAGTAGTCCAGCCGGCACAGGGGACTATGGCTACACCTTC,TRBV19,TRBJ1-2,TRBD1,-
CASSGEPGTGVIDEQFF,TGTGCCAGCAGTGGAGAACCCGGGACAGGGGTAATCGATGAGCAGTTCTTC,TRBV2,TRBJ2-1,TRBD1,-
CASSLGYRGPNEQFF,TGTGCCAGCAGCTTAGGCTACAGGGGGCCAAATGAGCAGTTCTTC,TRBV7-2,TRBJ2-1,TRBD1,-
CASSFGTGVIPTYEQYF,TGTGCCAGCAGCTTTGGGACAGGGGTGATCCCGACCTACGAGCAGTACTTC,TRBV5-6,TRBJ2-7,TRBD1,-
CASRHSPPHGYTF,TGTGCCAGTAGACATTCCCCGCCCCATGGCTACACCTTC,TRBV19,TRBJ1-2,-,few
CASSPSHSDGYTF,TGTGCCAGCAGCCCCTCCCACAGTGATGGCTACACCTTC,TRBV7-9,TRBJ1-2,-,-
CASSAYHAGIDEQFF,TGTGCCAGCAGCGCCTACCACGCGGGCATCGATGAGCAGTTCTTC,TRBV9,TRBJ2-1,-,-
CASSRTGRGTNSPLHF,TGTGCCAGCAGCAGGACAGGGAGGGGGACTAATTCACCCCTCCACTTT,TRBV27,TRBJ1-6,TRBD1,-
CASSFEPWNSPLHF,TGTGCCAGCAGCTTCGAGCCTTGGAATTCACCCCTCCACTTT,TRBV7-3,TRBJ1-6,-,-
CASSDNAGWTGVDQPQHF,TGTGCCAGCAGTGATAACGCCGGATGGACAGGGGTGGATCAGCCCCAGCATTTT,TRBV2,TRBJ1-5,TRBD1,-
CASSQGGDSNQPQHF,TGTGCCAGCAGCCAAGGGGGGGACAGCAATCAGCCCCAGCATTTT,TRBV3-1/TRBV3-2,TRBJ1-5,-,-
CASSPREDGTEAFF,TGCGCCAGCAGCCCGCGGGAGGACGGCACTGAAGCTTTCTTT,TRBV4-1,TRBJ1-1,-,-
CASSSGQATDTQYF,TGTGCCAGCAGTTCGGGACAGGCCACAGATACGCAGTATTTT,TRBV5-4,TRBJ2-3,TRBD1,-
CASSTTGGRELFF,TGTGCCAGTAGTACGACAGGGGGCCGGGAGCTGTTTTTT,TRBV19,TRBJ2-2,TRBD1,-
CASSDRVHQPQHF,TGTGCCAGCAGTGACAGGGTTCATCAGCCCCAGCATTTT,TRBV6-1,TRBJ1-5,-,few
CASSPLAGGLYEQYF,TGTGCCAGCAGCCCCCTTGCGGGAGGACTCTACGAGCAGTACTTC,TRBV7-9,TRBJ2-7,TRBD2,-
CASSYGHTIYF,TGTGCCAGCAGTTACGGCCACACCATATATTTT,TRBV6-2/TRBV6-3,TRBJ1-3,-,-